This T cell receptor (beta chain) derives from a study of graft-versus-host responses after intestinal transplantation. Study findings and constraints: Investigators detected GvH clones in recipient marrow, with some emerging earlier in ileum or blood. The presence of high graft-versus-host to host-versus-graft clonal ratios in allografts characterized patients with graft-donor T cell macrochimerism.

CDR1 is SGHRS, CDR2 YFSETQ, per germline. The trim removed 0 bases at V and 0 bases at J, leaving 0 bases unmatched. This CDR3 region has 15 residues. Points on this clone: Antigen unknown.

The method was immunoSEQ multiplex PCR; TCRdb's version includes in-frame clones alone and lacks a portion of them. Of about 70,000 clones in the sample, roughly 84% are singletons; the top ten hold 0.39%. The TCR sequence derives from a human donor who was the organ donor for an intestinal transplant. The gene calls are TRBV5-1 and TRBJ2-3, with 8 bases identical to TRBD1. The sample here was unstimulated CD4+ T cells sorted from spleen or lymph node cells, taken before transplant. The CDR3 protein is CASSLDRGSTDTQYF. DNA of the CDR3: TGCGCCAGCAGCTTGGACAGGGGGAGCACAGATACGCAGTATTTT.